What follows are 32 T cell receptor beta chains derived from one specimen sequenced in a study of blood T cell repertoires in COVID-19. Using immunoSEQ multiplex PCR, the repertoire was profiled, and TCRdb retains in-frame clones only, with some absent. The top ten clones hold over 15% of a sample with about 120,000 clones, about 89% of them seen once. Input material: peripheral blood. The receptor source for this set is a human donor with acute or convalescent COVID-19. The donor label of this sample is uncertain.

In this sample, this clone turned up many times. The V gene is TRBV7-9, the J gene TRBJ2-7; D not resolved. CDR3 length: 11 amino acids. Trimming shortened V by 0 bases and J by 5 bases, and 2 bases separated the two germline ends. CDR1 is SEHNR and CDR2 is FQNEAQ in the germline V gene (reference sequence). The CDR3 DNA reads TGTGCCAGCAGCTTAGCCGACGAGCAGTACTTC. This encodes CASSLADEQYF.

The CDR3 sequence: CASSPTILDTQYF. DNA for the CDR3: TGTGCCAGCTCACCTACTATCCTAGATACGCAGTATTTT. This sequence joins TRBV18 and TRBJ2-3; D gene unclear. The CDR3 loop spans 13 amino acids. Between the trimmed V and J ends, which lost 3 bases and 5 bases, there was a span of 9 bases. Germline-derived CDR1 and CDR2 are KGHSH and LQKENI.

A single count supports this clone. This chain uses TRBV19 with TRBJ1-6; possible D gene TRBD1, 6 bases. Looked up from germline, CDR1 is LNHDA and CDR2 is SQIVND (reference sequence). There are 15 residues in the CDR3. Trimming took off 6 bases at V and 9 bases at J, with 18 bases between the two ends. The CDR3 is CASRTQGVMSSPLHF. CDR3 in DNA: TGTGCCAGTAGGACACAGGGTGTAATGAGTTCACCCCTCCACTTT.

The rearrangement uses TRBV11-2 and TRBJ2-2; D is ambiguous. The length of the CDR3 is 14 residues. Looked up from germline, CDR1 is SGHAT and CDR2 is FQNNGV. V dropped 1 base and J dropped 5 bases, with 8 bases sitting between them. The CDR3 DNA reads TGTGCCAGCAGCTTAGCTAGTCGTACCGGGGAGCTGTTTTTT. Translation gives CASSLASRTGELFF.

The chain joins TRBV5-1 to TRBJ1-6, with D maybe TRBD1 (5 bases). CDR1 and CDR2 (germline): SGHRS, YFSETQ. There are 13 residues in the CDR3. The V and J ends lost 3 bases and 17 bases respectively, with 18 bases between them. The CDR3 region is CASSSDSTTEFHF. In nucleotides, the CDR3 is TGCGCCAGCAGCTCTGACAGCACTACAGAGTTCCACTTT.

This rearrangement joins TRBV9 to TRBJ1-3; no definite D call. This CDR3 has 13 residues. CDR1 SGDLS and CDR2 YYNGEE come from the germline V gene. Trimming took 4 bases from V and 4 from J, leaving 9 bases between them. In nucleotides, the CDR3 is TGTGCCAGCAGCACCCGACAAGGAAACACCATATATTTT. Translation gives CASSTRQGNTIYF.

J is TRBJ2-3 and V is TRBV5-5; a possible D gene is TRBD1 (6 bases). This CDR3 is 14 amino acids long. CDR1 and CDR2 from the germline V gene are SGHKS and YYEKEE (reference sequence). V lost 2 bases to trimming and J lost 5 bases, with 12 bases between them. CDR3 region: CASSFRGLRDTQYF. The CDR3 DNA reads TGTGCCAGCAGCTTCAGGGGTTTACGAGATACGCAGTATTTT.

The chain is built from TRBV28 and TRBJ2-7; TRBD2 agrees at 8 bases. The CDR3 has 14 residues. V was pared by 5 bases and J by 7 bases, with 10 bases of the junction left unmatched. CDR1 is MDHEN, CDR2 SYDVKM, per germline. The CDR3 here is CASSLFQGLVEQYF. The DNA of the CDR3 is TGTGCCAGCAGTCTGTTCCAGGGACTAGTTGAGCAGTACTTC.

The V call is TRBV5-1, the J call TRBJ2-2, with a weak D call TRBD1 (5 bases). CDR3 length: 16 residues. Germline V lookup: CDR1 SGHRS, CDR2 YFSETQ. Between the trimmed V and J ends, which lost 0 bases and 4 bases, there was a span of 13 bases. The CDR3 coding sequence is TGCGCCAGCAGCTTGGCTCCCCAGGGTAGCACCGGGGAGCTGTTTTTT. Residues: CASSLAPQGSTGELFF.

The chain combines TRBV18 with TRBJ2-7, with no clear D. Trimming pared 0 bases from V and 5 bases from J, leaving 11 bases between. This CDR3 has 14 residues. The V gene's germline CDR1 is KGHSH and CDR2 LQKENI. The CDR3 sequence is CASSPPARLHEQYF. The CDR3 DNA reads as TGTGCCAGCTCACCACCGGCCAGGCTCCACGAGCAGTACTTC.

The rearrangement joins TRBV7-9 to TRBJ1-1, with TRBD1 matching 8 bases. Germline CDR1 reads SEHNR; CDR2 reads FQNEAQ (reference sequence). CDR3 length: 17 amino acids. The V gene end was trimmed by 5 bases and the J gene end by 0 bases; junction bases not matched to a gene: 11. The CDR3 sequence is CASSPWGGQGMNTEAFF. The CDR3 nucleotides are TGTGCCAGCAGCCCCTGGGGAGGACAGGGCATGAACACTGAAGCTTTCTTT.

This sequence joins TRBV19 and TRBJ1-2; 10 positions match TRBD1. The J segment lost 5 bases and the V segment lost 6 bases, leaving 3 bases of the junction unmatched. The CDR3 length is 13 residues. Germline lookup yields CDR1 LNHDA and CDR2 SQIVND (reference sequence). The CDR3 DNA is TGTGCCAGTAGCCCGGGACAGGGGTATGGCTACACCTTC. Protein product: CASSPGQGYGYTF.

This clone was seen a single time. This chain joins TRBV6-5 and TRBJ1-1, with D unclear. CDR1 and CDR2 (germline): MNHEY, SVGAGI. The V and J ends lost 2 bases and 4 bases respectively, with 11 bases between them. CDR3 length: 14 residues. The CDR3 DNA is TGTGCCAGCAGTTACCGGGTTGGTGGCACTGAAGCTTTCTTT. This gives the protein CASSYRVGGTEAFF.

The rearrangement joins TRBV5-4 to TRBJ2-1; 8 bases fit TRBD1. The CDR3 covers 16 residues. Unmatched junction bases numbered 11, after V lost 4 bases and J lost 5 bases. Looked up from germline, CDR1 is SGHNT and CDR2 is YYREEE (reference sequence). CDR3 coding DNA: TGTGCCAGCAGCCTAATCTCCAGGGGGCACCACAATGAGCAGTTCTTC. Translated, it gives CASSLISRGHHNEQFF.

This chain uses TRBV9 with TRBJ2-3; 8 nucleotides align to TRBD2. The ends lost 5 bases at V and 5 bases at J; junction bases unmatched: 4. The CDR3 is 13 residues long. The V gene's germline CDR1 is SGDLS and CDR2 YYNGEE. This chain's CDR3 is CASRAGEGDTQYF. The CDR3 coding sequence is TGTGCCAGCAGAGCGGGAGAGGGAGATACGCAGTATTTT. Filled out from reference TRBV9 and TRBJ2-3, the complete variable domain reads DSGVTQTPKHLITATGQRVTLRCSPRSGDLSVYWYQQSLDQGLQFLIQYYNGEERAKGNILERFSAQQFPDLHSELNLSSLELGDSALYFCASRAGEGDTQYFGPGTRLTVL.

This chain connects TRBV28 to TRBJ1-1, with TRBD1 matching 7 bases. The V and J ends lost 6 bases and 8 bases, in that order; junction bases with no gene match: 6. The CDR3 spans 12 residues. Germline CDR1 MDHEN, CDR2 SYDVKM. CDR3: CASRTGSAEAFF. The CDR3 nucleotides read TGTGCCAGCAGGACAGGGAGCGCGGAAGCTTTCTTT.

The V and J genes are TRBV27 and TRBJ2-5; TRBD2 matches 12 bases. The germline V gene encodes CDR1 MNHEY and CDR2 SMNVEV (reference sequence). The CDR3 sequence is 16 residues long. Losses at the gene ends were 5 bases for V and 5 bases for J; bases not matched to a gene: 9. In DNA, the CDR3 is TGTGCCAGCAGTCCACGGACTAGCGGGGCGTCTGAGACCCAGTACTTC. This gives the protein CASSPRTSGASETQYF.

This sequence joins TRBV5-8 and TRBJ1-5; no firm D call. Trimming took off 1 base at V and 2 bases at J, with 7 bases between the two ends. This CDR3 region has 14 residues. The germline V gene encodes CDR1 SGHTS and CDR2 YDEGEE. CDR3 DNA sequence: TGTGCCAGCAGCTTGAGAGGGCGCAATCAGCCCCAGCATTTT. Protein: CASSLRGRNQPQHF.

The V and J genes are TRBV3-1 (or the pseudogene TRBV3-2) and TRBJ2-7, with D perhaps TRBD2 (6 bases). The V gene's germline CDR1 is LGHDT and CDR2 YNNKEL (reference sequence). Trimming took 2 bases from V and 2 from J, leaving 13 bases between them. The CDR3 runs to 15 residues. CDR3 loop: CASSQLAGRTYEQYF. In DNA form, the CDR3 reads TGTGCCAGCAGCCAACTCGCGGGGAGGACCTACGAGCAGTACTTC.

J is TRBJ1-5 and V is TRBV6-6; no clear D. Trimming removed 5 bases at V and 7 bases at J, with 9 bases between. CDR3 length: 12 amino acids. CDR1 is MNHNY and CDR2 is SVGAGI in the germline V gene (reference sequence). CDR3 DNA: TGTGCCAGCAGTGGGCCAGAGCAGCCCCAGCATTTT. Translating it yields CASSGPEQPQHF.

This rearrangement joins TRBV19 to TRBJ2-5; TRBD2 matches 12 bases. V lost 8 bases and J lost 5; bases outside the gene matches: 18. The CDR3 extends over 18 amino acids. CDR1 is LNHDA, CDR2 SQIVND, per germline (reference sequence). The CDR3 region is CASSTGLAGGRGEETQYF. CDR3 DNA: TGTGCCAGTTCGACGGGGCTAGCGGGAGGGAGGGGCGAGGAGACCCAGTACTTC.

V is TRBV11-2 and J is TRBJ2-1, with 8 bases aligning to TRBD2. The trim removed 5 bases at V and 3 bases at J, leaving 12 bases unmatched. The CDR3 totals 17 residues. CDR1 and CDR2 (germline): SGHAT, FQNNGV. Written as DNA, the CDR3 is TGTGCCAGCAGCCCCCGAGGTACTAGCGGAATCTACAATGAGCAGTTCTTC. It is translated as CASSPRGTSGIYNEQFF.

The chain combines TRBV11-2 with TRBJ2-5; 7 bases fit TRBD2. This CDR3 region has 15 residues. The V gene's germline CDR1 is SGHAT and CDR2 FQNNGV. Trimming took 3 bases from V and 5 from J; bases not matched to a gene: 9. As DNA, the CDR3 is TGTGCCAGCAGCTTTTTCGGGGAGGGTCGGGAGACCCAGTACTTC. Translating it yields CASSFFGEGRETQYF.

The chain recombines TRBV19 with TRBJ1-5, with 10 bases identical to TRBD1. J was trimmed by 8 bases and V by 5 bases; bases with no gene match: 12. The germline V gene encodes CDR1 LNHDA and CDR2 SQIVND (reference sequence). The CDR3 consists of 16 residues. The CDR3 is CASSLPFGTGAKPQHF. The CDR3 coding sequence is TGTGCCAGTAGTCTCCCCTTTGGGACAGGGGCGAAGCCCCAGCATTTT. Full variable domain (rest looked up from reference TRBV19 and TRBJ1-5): DGGITQSPKYLFRKEGQNVTLSCEQNLNHDAMYWYRQDPGQGLRLIYYSQIVNDFQKGDIAEGYSVSREKKESFPLTVTSAQKNPTAFYLCASSLPFGTGAKPQHFGDGTRLSIL.

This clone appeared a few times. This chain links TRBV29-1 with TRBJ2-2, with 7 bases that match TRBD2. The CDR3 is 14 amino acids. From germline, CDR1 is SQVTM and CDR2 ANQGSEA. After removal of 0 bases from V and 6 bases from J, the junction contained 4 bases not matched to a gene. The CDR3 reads CSVEDLGRAGELFF. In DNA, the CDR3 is TGCAGCGTTGAAGATTTGGGGAGGGCCGGGGAGCTGTTTTTT.

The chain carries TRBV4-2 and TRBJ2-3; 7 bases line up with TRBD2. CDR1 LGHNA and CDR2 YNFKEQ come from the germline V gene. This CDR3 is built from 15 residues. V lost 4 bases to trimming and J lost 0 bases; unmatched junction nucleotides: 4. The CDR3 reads CASSRGAGSTDTQYF. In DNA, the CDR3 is TGTGCCAGCAGCCGAGGAGCGGGGAGCACAGATACGCAGTATTTT.

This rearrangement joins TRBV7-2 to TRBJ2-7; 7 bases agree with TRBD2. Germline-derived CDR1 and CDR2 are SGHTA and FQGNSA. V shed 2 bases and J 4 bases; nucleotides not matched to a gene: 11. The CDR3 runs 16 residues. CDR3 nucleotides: TGTGCCAGCAGCTTATCGGGGGGAGGCCCCTCGTACGAGCAGTACTTC. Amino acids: CASSLSGGGPSYEQYF.

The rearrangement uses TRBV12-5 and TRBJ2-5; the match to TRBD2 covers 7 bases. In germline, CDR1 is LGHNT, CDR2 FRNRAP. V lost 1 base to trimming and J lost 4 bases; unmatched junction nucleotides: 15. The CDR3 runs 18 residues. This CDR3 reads CASGLDDLLGGKSETQYF. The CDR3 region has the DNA TGTGCTAGTGGTTTGGACGATTTGCTGGGGGGGAAATCAGAGACCCAGTACTTC.

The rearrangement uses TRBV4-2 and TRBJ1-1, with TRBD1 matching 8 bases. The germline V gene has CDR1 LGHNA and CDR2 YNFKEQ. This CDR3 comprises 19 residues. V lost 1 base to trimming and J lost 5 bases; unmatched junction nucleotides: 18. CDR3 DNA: TGTGCCAGCAGCCAAGTTTTTGGCCAGGGGGCGCGCCGGGTTACTGAAGCTTTCTTT. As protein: CASSQVFGQGARRVTEAFF.

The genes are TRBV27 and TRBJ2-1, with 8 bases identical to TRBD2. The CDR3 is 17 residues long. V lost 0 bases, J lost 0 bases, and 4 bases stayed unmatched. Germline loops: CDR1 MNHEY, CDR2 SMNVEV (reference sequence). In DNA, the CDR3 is TGTGCCAGCAGTTTATCCACCACTAGCGGCTCCTACAATGAGCAGTTCTTC. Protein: CASSLSTTSGSYNEQFF.

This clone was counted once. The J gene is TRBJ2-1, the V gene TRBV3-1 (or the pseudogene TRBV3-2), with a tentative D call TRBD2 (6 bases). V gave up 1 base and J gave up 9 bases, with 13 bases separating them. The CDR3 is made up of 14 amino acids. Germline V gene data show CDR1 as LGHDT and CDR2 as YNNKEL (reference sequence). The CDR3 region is CASSQVGGRVEQFF. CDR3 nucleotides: TGTGCCAGCAGCCAAGTGGGGGGTAGGGTTGAGCAGTTCTTC.

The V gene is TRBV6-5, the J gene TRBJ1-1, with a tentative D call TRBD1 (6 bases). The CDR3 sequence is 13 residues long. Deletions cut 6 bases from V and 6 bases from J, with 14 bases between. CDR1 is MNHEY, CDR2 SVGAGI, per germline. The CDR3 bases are TGTGCCAGCAGGGACACAGGGATGGCTGAAGCTTTCTTT. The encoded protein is CASRDTGMAEAFF.